The clone carrying this TCR beta chain showed up just once. This sample is part of a study of blood T cell repertoires in COVID-19. Study-wide context: Specimens from acute and convalescent COVID-19 originated in the United States, Italy and Spain. Nucleic acid was either cDNA or gDNA, and it came from T cells, B-cell-depleted T cells, or PBMCs.

Per the original data handling: The assay estimated nucleated cells by amplifying reference gene primers. Measured with immunoSEQ multiplex PCR; TCRdb has only the in-frame clones, and not every one. That table furnishes V, J and clone size, whereas the DNA furnished D and trimming. The repertoire consists of approximately 39,000 clones, with approximately 96% occurring once and the leading ten covering roughly 4%. V lost 0 bases and J lost 2, with 11 bases in between. This CDR3 comprises 16 residues. Germline CDR1 is MNHNS and CDR2 is SASEGT. What was sequenced was peripheral blood. The chain combines TRBV6-1 with TRBJ1-5; D is ambiguous. The clonotype comes from a human donor with active COVID-19. The donor label of this sample is uncertain. In DNA form, the CDR3 reads TGTGCCAGCAGTGAAGCGCGCGGGCGGGGCAATCAGCCCCAGCATTTT. Encoded protein: CASSEARGRGNQPQHF.